This entry concerns a single T cell receptor (beta chain). The target antigen is unknown. One end of the junction does not line up with germline, which may come from a read error. RNA transcripts provided the template for amplifying TCR beta CDR3 regions. RT-PCR in the first round used HTBI primers; a second-round multiplex PCR followed. TCRdb reprocessed the multiplex PCR reads with MiXCR, giving one entry per CDR3 protein. Among 650,000 to 900,000 distinct CDR3 sequences, 35% to 50% were seen once, and the ten largest hold 35% to 55%. The germline V gene encodes CDR1 SGHTA and CDR2 FQGNSA. This CDR3 is built from 15 residues. This record comes from a study of Graves' ophthalmopathy and Graves' hyperthyroidism. Regarding the study as a whole: An approximately 80% specificity and nearly 90% sensitivity were achieved by a 13-signature model that separated ophthalmopathy from stable hyperthyroidism.

The sequence was collected from an adult man with Graves' ophthalmopathy. V and J are TRBV7-2 and TRBJ2-7; TRBD2 matches at 9 bases. Sequenced material: peripheral blood. CDR3 residues: CASSQGPSGTYEQYF. DNA for the CDR3: TGCGCCAGCAGCCAAGGTCCTAGCGGGACCTACGAGCAGTACTTC.